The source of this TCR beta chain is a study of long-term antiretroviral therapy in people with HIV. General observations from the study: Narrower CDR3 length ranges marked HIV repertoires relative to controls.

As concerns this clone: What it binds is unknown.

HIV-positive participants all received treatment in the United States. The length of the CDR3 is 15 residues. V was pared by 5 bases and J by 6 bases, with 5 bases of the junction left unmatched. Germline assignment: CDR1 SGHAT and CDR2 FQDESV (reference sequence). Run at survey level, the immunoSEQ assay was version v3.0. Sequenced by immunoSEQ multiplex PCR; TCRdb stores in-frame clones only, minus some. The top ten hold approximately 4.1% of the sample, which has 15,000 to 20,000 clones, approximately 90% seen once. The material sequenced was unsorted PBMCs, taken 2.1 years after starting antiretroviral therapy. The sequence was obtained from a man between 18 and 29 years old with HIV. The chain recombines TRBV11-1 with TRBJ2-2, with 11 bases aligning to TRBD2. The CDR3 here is CASSATSGMAGELFF. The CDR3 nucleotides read TGTGCCAGCAGCGCGACTAGCGGGATGGCCGGGGAGCTGTTTTTT.